What follows are 11 T cell receptor beta chains derived from one specimen sequenced in a study of blood T cells in healthy people across ages. The second PCR ran roughly 6 to 11 cycles with a sample-barcoded 5' primer and J-beta primers. TCRdb reanalysed the 5' RACE reads using MiXCR and keeps one entry per CDR3 protein. The repertoire holds fewer than 1,000,000 distinct CDR3 sequences, with less than 60% as singletons. The specimen sequenced was blood. The receptor set was obtained from a man older than 75 in good health.

With respect to this clonotype: Compared with germline, one end of the junction differs, possibly owing to a read error. The chain recombines TRBV7-2 with TRBJ2-7, with 7 bases lining up with TRBD2. CDR1 and CDR2 (germline): SGHTA, FQGNSA. CDR3 size: 14 residues. The chain's CDR3 is CAGSHERDSYEQYF. The CDR3 DNA sequence: TGTGCCGGCAGCCACGAGCGGGACTCCTACGAGCAGTACTTC.

The gene calls are TRBV28 and TRBJ2-1, with D possibly matching TRBD1 (6 bases). The assigned J gene may be wrong: the sequence end matches TRBJ2-7 better. The germline V gene has CDR1 MDHEN and CDR2 SYDVKM. CDR3 size: 15 residues. The CDR3 DNA reads TGTGCCAGCAGTTTCCCAGGGGAGTCCTACAATGAGCAGTACTTC. Its protein is CASSFPGESYNEQYF.

There are many counts of this clonotype. The chain links TRBV9 to TRBJ2-1; D may be TRBD1 (6 bases). Germline-derived CDR1 and CDR2 are SGDLS and YYNGEE. V was cut by 2 bases and J by 3 bases, with 18 bases left in between. The CDR3 extends over 17 amino acids. The CDR3 spells CASSVSHRVGLYNEQFF. The CDR3 nucleotides read TGTGCCAGCAGCGTTTCACACAGGGTCGGCCTCTACAATGAGCAGTTCTTC.

Here the CDR3 DNA reads TGCAGTGCTGCATTTGGACAGGGAAGAGGCTACACCTTC. Its translation is CSAAFGQGRGYTF. The V and J genes are TRBV20-1 and TRBJ1-2, with TRBD1 matching 8 bases. With 5 bases clipped from V and 8 bases from J, the junction kept 10 bases outside the gene matches. This CDR3 is built from 13 residues. The germline gives CDR1 DFQATT, CDR2 SNEGSKA (reference sequence).

This chain uses TRBV7-2 with TRBJ2-5; no reliable D call. Germline CDR1 reads SGHTA; CDR2 reads FQGNSA. The CDR3 covers 13 residues. V lost 4 bases and J 0 bases, leaving 6 bases between the germline ends. CDR3 DNA sequence: TGTGCCAGCAGCTACTACAACCAAGAGACCCAGTACTTC. It yields the protein CASSYYNQETQYF.

This clonotype was seen a handful of times. V gene TRBV4-1 combines with J gene TRBJ2-5; D may match TRBD1 or TRBD2 (5 bases each). V shed 3 bases and J shed 11 bases, with 25 bases lying between them. CDR3 length: 16 residues. CDR1 MGHRA and CDR2 YSYEKL come from the germline V gene. Here the CDR3 reads CASSQPGTAPYNEQYF. The CDR3 bases are TGCGCCAGCAGCCAGCCTGGGACGGCCCCTTACAATGAGCAGTACTTC.

The CDR3 sequence: CASSAGTAVQETQYF. DNA for the CDR3: TGTGCCAGCAGCGCCGGGACAGCAGTCCAAGAGACCCAGTACTTC. This chain uses TRBV7-3 with TRBJ2-5, with 7 bases fitting TRBD1. J lost 1 base, V lost 5 bases, and 7 bases had no gene match. This CDR3 is 15 amino acids long. Germline V gives CDR1 SGHTA, CDR2 FQGTGA. Full variable domain (missing parts from reference TRBV7-3 and TRBJ2-5): GAGVSQTPSNKVTEKGKYVELRCDPISGHTALYWYRQSLGQGPEFLIYFQGTGAADDSGLPNDRFFAVRPEGSVSTLKIQRTERGDSAVYLCASSAGTAVQETQYFGPGTRLLVL.

This clonotype was seen repeatedly, ten times or more. The chain is built from TRBV7-9 and TRBJ2-7; TRBD1 matches at 8 bases. The V gene end was trimmed by 6 bases and the J gene end by 1 base; junction bases not matched to a gene: 8. Germline V gene sequence: CDR1 SEHNR, CDR2 FQNEAQ (reference sequence). This CDR3 region has 15 residues. The CDR3 region is CASSPGQGYSYEQYF. As DNA, the CDR3 is TGTGCCAGCAGTCCTGGACAGGGCTATTCCTACGAGCAGTACTTC.

J is TRBJ1-1 and V is TRBV9; D unclear. The CDR3 loop spans 14 amino acids. The V end lost 0 bases, the J end lost 6 bases, and 12 bases lay between the germline ends. The germline V gene encodes CDR1 SGDLS and CDR2 YYNGEE. The CDR3 sequence is CASSVAGYAAEAFF. As DNA, the CDR3 is TGTGCCAGCAGCGTAGCGGGGTACGCGGCTGAAGCTTTCTTT.

The gene calls are TRBV28 and TRBJ2-1; 11 bases line up with TRBD2. With V trimmed by 3 bases and J by 1 base, 14 bases remained unmatched. The CDR3 runs to 20 residues. In germline, CDR1 is MDHEN, CDR2 SYDVKM. In nucleotides, the CDR3 is TGTGCCAGCAGTTTCCCCGAGGTAGCGGGAGGGCCGGATTCCTACAATGAGCAGTTCTTC. Its protein product is CASSFPEVAGGPDSYNEQFF.

The rearrangement uses TRBV29-1 and TRBJ2-5; 7 bases match TRBD2. Trimming at V came to 6 bases and at J to 3 bases, leaving 13 bases not matched to a gene. Per germline, CDR1 SQVTM and CDR2 ANQGSEA. There are 15 residues in the CDR3. For the CDR3, the DNA is TGCAGCGTGGTCTTAGGTAGGGACTACGAAGAGACCCAGTACTTC. Translated, it gives CSVVLGRDYEETQYF.